This T cell receptor beta chain stems from a study of blood T cell repertoires in COVID-19. The wider study: Donors in the United States, Italy and Spain gave samples during acute or convalescent COVID-19. From T cells, B-cell-depleted T cells, or PBMCs came the material, which was cDNA or gDNA.

This clone was detected a few times. V trimming: 5 bases; J trimming: 8 bases; junction bases outside the gene matches: 11. CDR3 length: 14 amino acids. Germline V gives CDR1 SNHLY, CDR2 FYNNEI. Authors' methods: Reference gene primer amplification gave estimated nucleated cell counts. The protocol was immunoSEQ multiplex PCR, while the TCRdb copy is restricted to in-frame clones and leaves out a portion. That table furnishes V, J and clone size, whereas the DNA furnished D and trimming. The table includes about 33,000 clones, just over 85% detected once. The TCR sequence derives from a human donor in a cohort sampled during active COVID-19. The sequenced material came from peripheral blood. V is TRBV2 and J is TRBJ1-2; 7 nucleotides match TRBD1. CDR3 DNA sequence: TGTGCCAGCAGTCGCGGACAGGTTGCGGGCGGCTACACCTTC. Its protein is CASSRGQVAGGYTF.